A selection of T cell receptor beta chains follows, all from one sample in a study of shared clonotypes between healthy human individuals. TCRdb keeps only in-frame clones here, not all; method: immunoSEQ multiplex PCR. The repertoire holds roughly 2 million clones, with around 95% as singletons. Sequencing was done on a sample of naive CD4+ T cells sorted from blood. Receptors were obtained from a man between 18 and 35 years old in good health. Both conserved end residues are part of each CDR3. Fields, in order: CDR3 protein, CDR3 DNA, clone size, V gene, D gene, J gene. The D gene is left open where the match is weak. Clone size, where shown, is once, few, many, or a class for clones that have expanded.

CDR3 protein: CASTQDSLMEPQHF; CDR3 DNA: TGTGCCAGTACCCAGGACAGCCTTATGGAGCCCCAGCATTTT; clone size: once; V gene: TRBV19; D gene: -; J gene: TRBJ1-5
CDR3 protein: CASSLQGQNTEAFF; CDR3 DNA: TGTGCCAGCAGCTTACAGGGCCAGAACACTGAAGCTTTCTTT; clone size: -; V gene: TRBV7-9; D gene: -; J gene: TRBJ1-1
CDR3 protein: CASSQEPYYEQYF; CDR3 DNA: TGCGCCAGCAGCCAAGAGCCCTATTACGAGCAGTACTTC; clone size: -; V gene: TRBV4-1; D gene: -; J gene: TRBJ2-7
CDR3 protein: CASSSGLAGGYEQYF; CDR3 DNA: TGTGCCAGCAGTTCCGGACTAGCGGGGGGCTACGAGCAGTACTTC; clone size: -; V gene: TRBV6-6; D gene: TRBD2; J gene: TRBJ2-7
CDR3 protein: CASTQTSGRNTQYF; CDR3 DNA: TGTGCCAGCACCCAGACTAGCGGGAGAAATACGCAGTATTTT; clone size: -; V gene: TRBV6-5; D gene: TRBD2; J gene: TRBJ2-3
CDR3 protein: CASSTSRGGRTGELFF; CDR3 DNA: TGTGCCAGCAGTACCTCCCGCGGAGGGCGCACCGGGGAGCTGTTTTTT; clone size: -; V gene: TRBV6-4; D gene: -; J gene: TRBJ2-2
CDR3 protein: CAWSRQASTEAFF; CDR3 DNA: TGTGCCTGGAGTCGGCAGGCCAGCACTGAAGCTTTCTTT; clone size: once; V gene: TRBV30; D gene: -; J gene: TRBJ1-1
CDR3 protein: CASSPPSLGANYGYTF; CDR3 DNA: TGTGCCAGCTCACCACCTTCCCTGGGGGCTAACTATGGCTACACCTTC; clone size: -; V gene: TRBV18; D gene: -; J gene: TRBJ1-2
CDR3 protein: CASSRGLAGFNEQFF; CDR3 DNA: TGTGCCAGCAGCCGCGGACTAGCGGGATTCAATGAGCAGTTCTTC; clone size: -; V gene: TRBV6-5; D gene: TRBD2; J gene: TRBJ2-1
CDR3 protein: CASSSPAGLDTQYF; CDR3 DNA: TGTGCCAGCTCATCCCCCGCTGGATTAGATACGCAGTATTTT; clone size: -; V gene: TRBV18; D gene: -; J gene: TRBJ2-3
CDR3 protein: CASSTPDRAISYGYTF; CDR3 DNA: TGTGCCAGCAGCACGCCGGACAGGGCGATAAGCTATGGCTACACCTTC; clone size: -; V gene: TRBV9; D gene: TRBD1; J gene: TRBJ1-2
CDR3 protein: CASSIAGQSYGYTF; CDR3 DNA: TGTGCCAGTAGTATAGCGGGACAGAGCTATGGCTACACCTTC; clone size: -; V gene: TRBV19; D gene: TRBD1; J gene: TRBJ1-2
CDR3 protein: CASSPRSGTTGNTIYF; CDR3 DNA: TGTGCCAGCTCACCACGTTCAGGGACAACTGGAAACACCATATATTTT; clone size: -; V gene: TRBV18; D gene: -; J gene: TRBJ1-3
CDR3 protein: CASSARGLQGGERGNQPQHF; CDR3 DNA: TGTGCCAGTAGTGCCCGAGGGCTACAGGGAGGTGAAAGAGGCAATCAGCCCCAGCATTTT; clone size: once; V gene: TRBV19; D gene: -; J gene: TRBJ1-5
CDR3 protein: CAISGLAGQGSTGELFF; CDR3 DNA: TGTGCCATCAGTGGATTAGCGGGACAGGGGTCGACCGGGGAGCTGTTTTTT; clone size: -; V gene: TRBV10-3; D gene: TRBD1; J gene: TRBJ2-2
CDR3 protein: CASSQRLAQPQHF; CDR3 DNA: TGCGCCAGCAGCCAGAGGCTTGCTCAGCCCCAGCATTTT; clone size: -; V gene: TRBV4-3; D gene: -; J gene: TRBJ1-5
CDR3 protein: CASSPGQGAYEQYF; CDR3 DNA: TGCGCCAGCAGCCCGGGACAGGGCGCCTACGAGCAGTACTTC; clone size: few; V gene: TRBV5-1; D gene: TRBD1; J gene: TRBJ2-7
CDR3 protein: CASSLITETQYF; CDR3 DNA: TGTGCCAGCAGCTTAATTACAGAGACCCAGTACTTC; clone size: -; V gene: TRBV7-8; D gene: -; J gene: TRBJ2-5
CDR3 protein: CASSLNEDEQFF; CDR3 DNA: TGTGCCAGCAGCTTAAACGAGGATGAGCAGTTCTTC; clone size: -; V gene: TRBV7-2; D gene: -; J gene: TRBJ2-1
CDR3 protein: CASGPPTGVGTEAFF; CDR3 DNA: TGTGCTAGTGGCCCGCCTACAGGGGTGGGCACTGAAGCTTTCTTT; clone size: -; V gene: TRBV12-5; D gene: TRBD1; J gene: TRBJ1-1
CDR3 protein: CASTDRGLGGYTF; CDR3 DNA: TGTGCCAGCACCGACAGGGGGCTCGGTGGCTACACCTTC; clone size: once; V gene: TRBV7-2; D gene: TRBD1; J gene: TRBJ1-2
CDR3 protein: CASSIVQGSNQPQHF; CDR3 DNA: TGTGCCAGTAGTATAGTACAGGGTAGCAATCAGCCCCAGCATTTT; clone size: -; V gene: TRBV19; D gene: -; J gene: TRBJ1-5
CDR3 protein: CASSLLQGYEQYF; CDR3 DNA: TGTGCCAGCAGCTTGCTTCAAGGTTACGAGCAGTACTTC; clone size: -; V gene: TRBV11-2; D gene: -; J gene: TRBJ2-7
CDR3 protein: CASTGQAAGNTIYF; CDR3 DNA: TGTGCCAGCACTGGACAGGCTGCTGGAAACACCATATATTTT; clone size: -; V gene: TRBV11-2; D gene: TRBD1; J gene: TRBJ1-3
CDR3 protein: CASTGGPFQPQHF; CDR3 DNA: TGTGCCAGCACGGGGGGTCCGTTTCAGCCCCAGCATTTT; clone size: few; V gene: TRBV27; D gene: -; J gene: TRBJ1-5
CDR3 protein: CASSGQTGLAEGYTF; CDR3 DNA: TGTGCCAGCAGCGGCCAGACAGGACTCGCGGAAGGCTACACCTTC; clone size: -; V gene: TRBV7-3; D gene: -; J gene: TRBJ1-2
CDR3 protein: CASIPLGGSYNEQFF; CDR3 DNA: TGTGCCAGCATTCCCTTAGGCGGCAGCTACAATGAGCAGTTCTTC; clone size: -; V gene: TRBV6-5; D gene: -; J gene: TRBJ2-1
CDR3 protein: CSVGGWSLGETQYF; CDR3 DNA: TGCAGCGTGGGGGGGTGGTCTCTAGGCGAGACCCAGTACTTC; clone size: -; V gene: TRBV29-1; D gene: TRBD2; J gene: TRBJ2-5
CDR3 protein: CASSLNGDSTGELFF; CDR3 DNA: TGCGCCAGCAGCTTGAACGGGGACAGTACCGGGGAGCTGTTTTTT; clone size: -; V gene: TRBV5-1; D gene: TRBD1; J gene: TRBJ2-2
CDR3 protein: CASSFSGRKGDTQYF; CDR3 DNA: TGTGCCAGCAGTTTTAGCGGGAGGAAGGGAGATACGCAGTATTTT; clone size: -; V gene: TRBV28; D gene: TRBD2; J gene: TRBJ2-3
CDR3 protein: CASSLGRNNQPQHF; CDR3 DNA: TGTGCCAGCAGCTTGGGACGGAACAATCAGCCCCAGCATTTT; clone size: -; V gene: TRBV7-2; D gene: -; J gene: TRBJ1-5
CDR3 protein: CASSLGATDTQYF; CDR3 DNA: TGTGCCAGCAGCTTAGGAGCCACAGATACGCAGTATTTT; clone size: -; V gene: TRBV11-3; D gene: -; J gene: TRBJ2-3
CDR3 protein: CASTDRAHYEQYF; CDR3 DNA: TGTGCCAGCACAGACAGGGCCCACTACGAGCAGTACTTC; clone size: -; V gene: TRBV6-1; D gene: TRBD1; J gene: TRBJ2-7
CDR3 protein: CAWASDTYEQYF; CDR3 DNA: TGTGCCTGGGCCTCGGACACCTACGAGCAGTACTTC; clone size: -; V gene: TRBV30; D gene: -; J gene: TRBJ2-7
CDR3 protein: CASSVGLAGSTDTQYF; CDR3 DNA: TGTGCCAGCAGTGTGGGACTAGCGGGTAGCACAGATACGCAGTATTTT; clone size: once; V gene: TRBV2; D gene: TRBD2; J gene: TRBJ2-3
CDR3 protein: CAWMGGWTEAFF; CDR3 DNA: TGTGCCTGGATGGGGGGGTGGACTGAAGCTTTCTTT; clone size: -; V gene: TRBV30; D gene: -; J gene: TRBJ1-1
CDR3 protein: CASSYFGGSTEAFF; CDR3 DNA: TGTGCCAGCAGTTACTTTGGGGGATCCACTGAAGCTTTCTTT; clone size: -; V gene: TRBV6-5; D gene: -; J gene: TRBJ1-1
CDR3 protein: CASSLAPGLAGTTDTQYF; CDR3 DNA: TGCGCCAGCAGCTTGGCCCCGGGACTAGCGGGGACCACAGATACGCAGTATTTT; clone size: -; V gene: TRBV5-1; D gene: TRBD2; J gene: TRBJ2-3
CDR3 protein: CASSSNMNTEAFF; CDR3 DNA: TGCGCCAGCTCTTCCAACATGAACACTGAAGCTTTCTTT; clone size: -; V gene: TRBV10-1; D gene: -; J gene: TRBJ1-1
CDR3 protein: CASSKQGQNPEQYF; CDR3 DNA: TGTGCCAGCAGTAAACAGGGTCAAAATCCCGAGCAGTACTTC; clone size: -; V gene: TRBV2; D gene: -; J gene: TRBJ2-7
CDR3 protein: CASSSEGYTF; CDR3 DNA: TGTGCCAGCAGCAGTGAAGGCTACACCTTC; clone size: -; V gene: TRBV6-6; D gene: -; J gene: TRBJ1-2
CDR3 protein: CASSAGEGNYGYTF; CDR3 DNA: TGTGCCAGCAGCGCGGGGGAGGGAAACTATGGCTACACCTTC; clone size: -; V gene: TRBV9; D gene: -; J gene: TRBJ1-2
CDR3 protein: CASSIQLASYEQYF; CDR3 DNA: TGTGCCAGTAGTATTCAGTTGGCGTCCTACGAGCAGTACTTC; clone size: -; V gene: TRBV19; D gene: -; J gene: TRBJ2-7
CDR3 protein: CAIGGLAGRSSYEQYF; CDR3 DNA: TGTGCCATCGGGGGACTAGCGGGGAGGAGCTCCTACGAGCAGTACTTC; clone size: -; V gene: TRBV10-3; D gene: TRBD2; J gene: TRBJ2-7
CDR3 protein: CASTAFGTTSNTGELFF; CDR3 DNA: TGTGCCAGCACCGCCTTCGGGACAACCTCCAACACCGGGGAGCTGTTTTTT; clone size: -; V gene: TRBV5-6; D gene: -; J gene: TRBJ2-2
CDR3 protein: CASSSWALPSSYEQYF; CDR3 DNA: TGTGCCAGCAGTTCGTGGGCCCTTCCATCTTCCTACGAGCAGTACTTC; clone size: -; V gene: TRBV28; D gene: -; J gene: TRBJ2-7
CDR3 protein: CAISEQTYTEAFF; CDR3 DNA: TGTGCCATCAGTGAGCAGACTTACACTGAAGCTTTCTTT; clone size: few; V gene: TRBV10-3; D gene: -; J gene: TRBJ1-1
CDR3 protein: CATNRDRDGYTF; CDR3 DNA: TGTGCCACCAATCGGGACAGAGATGGCTACACCTTC; clone size: once; V gene: TRBV15; D gene: TRBD1; J gene: TRBJ1-2
CDR3 protein: CASSPQGSYNSPLHF; CDR3 DNA: TGTGCCAGCTCACCACAGGGGAGCTATAATTCACCCCTCCACTTT; clone size: once; V gene: TRBV18; D gene: -; J gene: TRBJ1-6
CDR3 protein: CASSLRRGATNEKLFF; CDR3 DNA: TGTGCCAGCAGTTTACGACGGGGAGCGACTAATGAAAAACTGTTTTTT; clone size: -; V gene: TRBV27; D gene: -; J gene: TRBJ1-4
CDR3 protein: CASSNPQSYEQYF; CDR3 DNA: TGCGCCAGCAGTAACCCACAATCCTACGAGCAGTACTTC; clone size: -; V gene: TRBV5-1; D gene: -; J gene: TRBJ2-7
CDR3 protein: CASSSLAGSEKLFF; CDR3 DNA: TGTGCCAGCAGCTCCCTCGCAGGGTCTGAAAAACTGTTTTTT; clone size: -; V gene: TRBV9; D gene: -; J gene: TRBJ1-4
CDR3 protein: CASSRTGNLQETQYF; CDR3 DNA: TGCGCCAGCAGCAGGACAGGGAACCTACAAGAGACCCAGTACTTC; clone size: -; V gene: TRBV5-1; D gene: TRBD1; J gene: TRBJ2-5
CDR3 protein: CASSFPNQPQHF; CDR3 DNA: TGTGCCAGCAGCTTTCCCAATCAGCCCCAGCATTTT; clone size: -; V gene: TRBV7-8; D gene: -; J gene: TRBJ1-5
CDR3 protein: CASSRRDTIYF; CDR3 DNA: TGTGCCAGCAGCCGACGTGACACCATATATTTT; clone size: -; V gene: TRBV11-2; D gene: -; J gene: TRBJ1-3
CDR3 protein: CASRRDRAAEAFF; CDR3 DNA: TGTGCCAGCAGGAGGGACAGGGCTGCTGAAGCTTTCTTT; clone size: -; V gene: TRBV27; D gene: TRBD1; J gene: TRBJ1-1
CDR3 protein: CASSIRHYTYNEQFF; CDR3 DNA: TGTGCCAGTAGTATCCGACACTACACTTACAATGAGCAGTTCTTC; clone size: -; V gene: TRBV19; D gene: -; J gene: TRBJ2-1
CDR3 protein: CASSSRGPDSYEQYF; CDR3 DNA: TGTGCCAGTAGTTCGAGGGGGCCTGACTCCTACGAGCAGTACTTC; clone size: -; V gene: TRBV19; D gene: TRBD1; J gene: TRBJ2-7
CDR3 protein: CASSELSNSPLHF; CDR3 DNA: TGTGCCAGCAGTGAACTGTCTAATTCACCCCTCCACTTT; clone size: -; V gene: TRBV6-1; D gene: -; J gene: TRBJ1-6
CDR3 protein: CASNWDRGDYGYTF; CDR3 DNA: TGTGCCAGCAATTGGGACAGGGGCGACTATGGCTACACCTTC; clone size: -; V gene: TRBV6-1; D gene: TRBD1; J gene: TRBJ1-2